This T cell receptor beta chain was captured in a study of blood T cells in healthy people across ages. Whole-study findings and limits: Any conclusive comparison of naive versus antigen-experienced cells was prevented by using unsorted PBMCs. More naive CD4+ cells and higher diversity marked long-lived donors relative to aged donors.

Per germline, CDR1 SQVTM and CDR2 ANQGSEA. With 3 bases clipped from V and 2 bases from J, the junction kept 11 bases outside the gene matches. The CDR3 length is 16 residues. Combining a sample-barcoded 5' primer with a J-beta primer mix, a second PCR ran for roughly 6 to 12 cycles. Per sample, CDR3-containing paired-end reads numbered at least 2.5 million. TCRdb ran MiXCR on the 5' RACE reads and lists one entry per CDR3 protein. This table has about 670,000 distinct CDR3 sequences, around two fifths appearing once. This clonotype has a count of ten or more. Its matching antigen is unknown. Input material: blood. The chain recombines TRBV29-1 with TRBJ2-3; TRBD2 matches 7 bases. This sequence was found in a man older than 75 in good health. The CDR3 DNA reads as TGCAGCGTTGACGGCGGGCGGCTAGCGGTCACAGATACGCAGTATTTT. Translation gives CSVDGGRLAVTDTQYF.